These 17 T cell receptor beta chains were sequenced from one sample in a study of persistence of HIV-infected CD4 T cells (dated by TCRdb to 2020 to 2021). This sample's treatment or condition label indicates: suppressive antiretroviral therapy. Cells were stimulated with lysates of CMV-infected fibroblasts at roughly 11 ug/mL. Nonresponding CD40L-negative CD69-negative CD45RO-high memory CD4+ T cells were sorted as memory populations depleted of antigen-responding cells. TCRbeta repertoires were sequenced from genomic DNA with the immunoSEQ hsTCRB assay version 4 in survey mode. TCRdb provides this immuneACCESS table in a form limited to in-frame rearrangements. Some clones are lacking; in checked studies, under half of them reflect an unresolved V gene, and why the rest are absent is not known. The sample has some 31,000 clones on record, roughly 82% of them singletons. The ten largest account for about 0.9% of the sample.

Antigens of these TCRs are unknown. The material sequenced was CD4+ T cells sorted from PBMCs after approximately 20-hour stimulation, taken from a patient who received antiretroviral therapy. What this sample's cell subset or site label stands for: CD40L-CD69- CD45RO-high memory CD4 T cells not responding to CMV lysate. Receptors originate from an adult man with HIV who was CMV-seropositive.

This clone came up once. This rearrangement joins TRBV20-1 to TRBJ1-3, with D unresolved. Per germline, CDR1 DFQATT and CDR2 SNEGSKA (reference sequence). Trimming stripped 7 bases from V and 4 bases from J, with 8 bases between. This CDR3 is built from 11 residues. CDR3 loop: CSVPTGNTIYF. CDR3 DNA sequence: TGCAGTGTCCCGACAGGAAACACCATATATTTT.

The chain has TRBV7-9 and TRBJ1-3; D not resolved. The CDR3 is 15 amino acids. Germline V gene data show CDR1 as SEHNR and CDR2 as FQNEAQ (reference sequence). V lost 1 base and J 2 bases, leaving 9 bases between the germline ends. CDR3 in DNA: TGTGCCAGCAGCTTAGACGGGGTGGCTGGAAACACCATATATTTT. Translated, it gives CASSLDGVAGNTIYF.

The V gene is TRBV7-2, the J gene TRBJ2-7; TRBD1 or TRBD2 may be the D gene (5 bases each). The CDR3 has 15 amino acids. Germline lookup yields CDR1 SGHTA and CDR2 FQGNSA. The V and J ends lost 6 bases and 1 base respectively, with 16 bases between them. CDR3 loop: CASRALNWGSYEQYF. The CDR3 DNA reads TGTGCCAGCAGAGCTCTAAATTGGGGGTCCTACGAGCAGTACTTC.

The table lists this clone with a count of one. The chain uses TRBV30 and TRBJ2-5, with D hard to call. Germline CDR1 reads GTSNPN; CDR2 reads SVGIG (reference sequence). Trimming shortened V by 7 bases and J by 5 bases, and 17 bases separated the two germline ends. The CDR3 is made up of 13 amino acids. This chain's CDR3 is CASKAVYWETQYF. In nucleotides, the CDR3 is TGTGCCTCCAAGGCAGTCTACTGGGAGACCCAGTACTTC.

This rearrangement joins TRBV7-2 to TRBJ2-1, with D perhaps matching TRBD1 (6 bases). CDR3 length equals 13 residues. Germline-derived CDR1 and CDR2 are SGHTA and FQGNSA. V was cut by 5 bases and J by 9 bases, with 14 bases left in between. Here the CDR3 DNA reads TGTGCCAGCAGCGCCACAGGGTTGGGTGAGCAGTTCTTC. It is translated as CASSATGLGEQFF.

The rearrangement links TRBV14 to TRBJ2-2, with D maybe TRBD2 (5 bases). V was pared by 6 bases and J by 5 bases, with 13 bases between. In germline, CDR1 is SGHDN, CDR2 FVKESK. The CDR3 consists of 14 residues. Here the CDR3 DNA reads TGTGCCAGCAGACCGCGGACTGGGACCGGGGAGCTGTTTTTT. Its translation is CASRPRTGTGELFF.

This clone was picked up a small number of times. The V call is TRBV7-2, the J call TRBJ1-5; TRBD1 matches 8 bases. The CDR3 is 15 residues long. From germline, CDR1 is SGHTA and CDR2 FQGNSA. The trim removed 4 bases at V and 5 bases at J, leaving 7 bases unmatched. This CDR3 is CASSSQGAPYQPQHF. CDR3 sequence (DNA): TGTGCCAGCAGCTCTCAGGGGGCGCCGTATCAGCCCCAGCATTTT.

V gene TRBV28 combines with J gene TRBJ2-7; 7 bases fit TRBD2. The germline V gene encodes CDR1 MDHEN and CDR2 SYDVKM. J lost 2 bases, V lost 8 bases, and 15 bases had no gene match. The CDR3 runs to 16 residues. The CDR3 is CASSVGGTRNPYEQYF. CDR3 bases: TGTGCCAGCTCCGTGGGAGGGACGCGGAATCCCTACGAGCAGTACTTC.

This rearrangement joins TRBV27 to TRBJ1-1; no definite D call. The germline gives CDR1 MNHEY, CDR2 SMNVEV (reference sequence). The length of the CDR3 is 16 residues. With 5 bases removed from V and 3 bases from J, the gap between germline ends came to 19 bases. The CDR3 DNA is TGTGCCAGCAGTCCTTTTCTCGGAGGAGGAGACACTGAAGCTTTCTTT. Translated: CASSPFLGGGDTEAFF.

The DNA for the CDR3 is TGTGCCTGGAGAGGGGGAGGGGGCACCGGGGAGCTGTTTTTT. It translates to CAWRGGGGTGELFF. The gene calls are TRBV30 and TRBJ2-2; a possible D gene is TRBD2 (7 bases). Germline CDR1 reads GTSNPN; CDR2 reads SVGIG (reference sequence). V dropped 3 bases and J dropped 4 bases, with 12 bases sitting between them. This CDR3 contains 14 residues. Drawing the rest from reference TRBV30 and TRBJ2-2, the complete variable domain is SQTIHQWPATLVQPVGSPLSLECTVEGTSNPNLYWYRQAAGRGLQLLFYSVGIGQISSEVPQNLSASRPQDRQFILSSKKLLLSDSGFYLCAWRGGGGTGELFFGEGSRLTVL.

The chain combines TRBV4-3 with TRBJ1-2, with D tentatively TRBD1 (5 bases). V was shortened by 0 bases and J by 8 bases, with 22 bases between the two germline ends. CDR1 and CDR2 from the germline V gene are LGHNA and YSLEER. The CDR3 has 17 amino acids. CDR3 sequence: CASSQDTNGRRGRGYTF. In DNA, the CDR3 is TGCGCCAGCAGCCAAGACACTAATGGGAGGAGGGGACGCGGCTACACCTTC.

For this clone: Compared with germline, one end of the junction differs, possibly owing to a read error. The genes are TRBV2 and TRBJ2-1, with 9 nucleotides matching TRBD2. CDR3 size: 14 residues. The germline gives CDR1 SNHLY, CDR2 FYNNEI. The CDR3 here is CASSEGLGSGGRIF. In DNA form, the CDR3 reads TGTGCCAGCAGTGAAGGGCTGGGTAGCGGGGGAAGGATCTTC.

V and J are TRBV29-1 and TRBJ1-1; D is undetermined. Germline V gene data show CDR1 as SQVTM and CDR2 as ANQGSEA. V was cut by 4 bases and J by 0 bases, with 6 bases left in between. This CDR3 has 12 amino acids. The CDR3 DNA is TGCAGCGTTGTCATTCTGAACACTGAAGCTTTCTTT. Its protein product is CSVVILNTEAFF.

V and J are TRBV7-2 and TRBJ2-3, with a weak D call TRBD1 (6 bases). There are 15 residues in the CDR3. The V end was cut by 1 base, the J end by 5 bases, with 13 bases between. CDR1 is SGHTA, CDR2 FQGNSA, per germline. This chain's CDR3 is CASSLGGLARDTQYF. CDR3 in DNA: TGTGCCAGCAGCTTAGGGGGGCTGGCTAGAGATACGCAGTATTTT.

With regard to this clone: This CDR3 is also generated by other DNA sequences in the sample. The chain combines TRBV18 with TRBJ2-5; D ambiguous. Deletions cut 3 bases from V and 4 bases from J, with 3 bases between. The CDR3 is made up of 11 amino acids. Looked up from germline, CDR1 is KGHSH and CDR2 is LQKENI. Here the CDR3 DNA reads TGTGCCAGCTCACCTGGAGAGACCCAGTACTTC. Its protein is CASSPGETQYF.

Only a few counts were recorded for this clone. CDR3 sequence: CAWLKGTNSPLHF. The DNA of the CDR3 is TGTGCCTGGTTGAAAGGGACTAATTCACCCCTCCACTTT. The genes are TRBV30 and TRBJ1-6, with a weak D call TRBD1 (5 bases). From germline, CDR1 is GTSNPN and CDR2 SVGIG (reference sequence). The CDR3 extends over 13 amino acids. V was clipped by 5 bases and J by 6 bases, with 11 bases between them. Full variable domain (missing parts from reference TRBV30 and TRBJ1-6): SQTIHQWPATLVQPVGSPLSLECTVEGTSNPNLYWYRQAAGRGLQLLFYSVGIGQISSEVPQNLSASRPQDRQFILSSKKLLLSDSGFYLCAWLKGTNSPLHFGNGTRLTVT.

This chain uses TRBV5-1 with TRBJ2-3; possibly TRBD1 for D (6 bases). Trimming pared 1 base from V and 1 base from J, leaving 13 bases between. The CDR3 totals 16 residues. The germline V gene encodes CDR1 SGHRS and CDR2 YFSETQ. CDR3 sequence: CASSLQGTQGTDTQYF. The CDR3 coding sequence is TGCGCCAGCAGCTTGCAGGGGACACAGGGCACAGATACGCAGTATTTT.